The rows below give T cell receptor beta chains drawn from one sample of a study of blood T cell repertoires in COVID-19. TCRdb's table, derived via immunoSEQ multiplex PCR, lists solely in-frame clones and lacks some. Of about 35,000 clones listed, about 87% are singletons. Material: peripheral blood. The source is an elderly man with active COVID-19. CDR3s include the opening cysteine and the closing phenylalanine or tryptophan. A D gene is named only where the DNA matches it firmly. Not all rows give a size; the values are once, few, many and, for expanded clones, a class.

- | TRBJ2-2 | TRBV28 | - | CASSLGGGGELFF | TGTGCCAGCAGTTTAGGAGGCGGCGGGGAGCTGTTTTTT
TRBD1 | TRBJ2-7 | TRBV29-1 | few | CSVKTGGASSDEQYF | TGCAGCGTTAAAACAGGGGGCGCTTCTTCGGACGAGCAGTACTTC
- | TRBJ2-1 | TRBV7-9 | - | CASSLAGAAYNEQFF | TGTGCCAGCAGCTTAGCTGGGGCCGCCTACAATGAGCAGTTCTTC
- | TRBJ1-3 | TRBV13 | - | CASSPLRIPGNTIYF | TGTGCCAGCAGCCCCCTCAGGATTCCCGGAAACACCATATATTTT
TRBD2 | TRBJ2-5 | TRBV5-1 | - | CASRTSGTTWGRETQYF | TGCGCCAGTAGGACTAGCGGGACAACCTGGGGCCGGGAGACCCAGTACTTC
- | TRBJ2-7 | TRBV10-1 | - | CASSPRSSYEQYF | TGCGCCAGCAGTCCAAGGAGCTCCTACGAGCAGTACTTC
- | TRBJ2-7 | TRBV21-1 | - | CASSKGGQGPNTYEQYF | TGTGCCAGCAGCAAAGGGGGACAGGGCCCCAACACCTACGAGCAGTACTTC
- | TRBJ1-4 | TRBV30 | - | CAWNRDQGEKLFF | TGTGCCTGGAATCGGGATCAAGGTGAAAAACTGTTTTTT
TRBD2 | TRBJ2-3 | TRBV28 | - | CASSPWTSGNPRDTQYF | TGTGCCAGCAGTCCCTGGACTAGCGGGAACCCAAGAGATACGCAGTATTTT
- | TRBJ1-2 | TRBV12-3/TRBV12-4 | - | CASSRGLRGYTF | TGTGCCAGCAGTCGCGGATTGCGTGGCTACACCTTC
TRBD2 | TRBJ2-1 | TRBV5-6 | - | CASGQGDYPGLDEQFF | TGTGCCAGCGGGCAAGGGGATTACCCGGGACTAGATGAGCAGTTCTTC
TRBD2 | TRBJ2-1 | TRBV29-1 | once | CSVRGQREGAEFF | TGCAGCGTCCGAGGGCAGCGGGAGGGCGCCGAGTTCTTC
TRBD1 | TRBJ2-5 | TRBV5-4 | - | CASSWGQGAQETQYF | TGTGCCAGCAGCTGGGGACAGGGCGCCCAAGAGACCCAGTACTTC
- | TRBJ2-7 | TRBV13 | - | CASSLVPGTYEQYF | TGTGCCAGCAGCTTAGTTCCCGGGACCTACGAGCAGTACTTC
TRBD1 | TRBJ2-5 | TRBV11-2 | - | CASSFLGQAQETQYF | TGTGCCAGCAGCTTCCTCGGACAGGCACAAGAGACCCAGTACTTC
TRBD1 | TRBJ2-6 | TRBV13 | - | CASSSQGVTGANVLTF | TGTGCCAGCAGCTCGCAGGGGGTAACTGGGGCCAACGTCCTGACTTTC
- | TRBJ1-5 | TRBV7-9 | - | CASSKNGRGSNQPQHF | TGTGCCAGCAGCAAAAACGGACGAGGGAGCAATCAGCCCCAGCATTTT
- | TRBJ2-1 | TRBV18 | - | CASSRLAEPLNEQFF | TGTGCCAGCTCCCGTCTCGCGGAGCCCCTCAATGAGCAGTTCTTC
TRBD1 | TRBJ1-1 | TRBV6-5 | - | CASSYWTGTEAFF | TGTGCCAGCAGTTACTGGACAGGGACTGAAGCTTTCTTT
TRBD2 | TRBJ2-7 | TRBV28 | - | CASSLATSGSPIYEQYF | TGTGCCAGCAGTCTAGCGACTAGCGGGAGCCCCATCTACGAGCAGTACTTC
TRBD1 | TRBJ1-4 | TRBV27 | - | CASSLGRGPGEKLFF | TGTGCCAGCAGTTTGGGCAGGGGGCCTGGTGAAAAACTGTTTTTT
- | TRBJ1-1 | TRBV18 | few | CASSPKGERGEAFF | TGTGCCAGCTCACCCAAGGGGGAAAGGGGTGAAGCTTTCTTT
TRBD1 | TRBJ1-1 | TRBV6-5 | few | CASSSYRGWDTEAFF | TGTGCCAGCAGTTCCTACAGGGGGTGGGACACTGAAGCTTTCTTT
- | TRBJ1-4 | TRBV6-5 | - | CASASGGTGEKLFF | TGTGCCAGCGCCTCTGGAGGGACTGGTGAAAAACTGTTTTTT
TRBD2 | TRBJ2-1 | TRBV29-1 | - | CSVEDLARREGNEQFF | TGCAGCGTTGAAGATCTCGCCCGCAGGGAGGGGAATGAGCAGTTCTTC
TRBD2 | TRBJ2-1 | TRBV7-8 | - | CASSFPPGGSSYNEQFF | TGTGCCAGCAGCTTCCCCCCGGGGGGGAGCTCCTACAATGAGCAGTTCTTC
- | TRBJ2-3 | TRBV11-3 | - | CASSLEADTDTQYF | TGTGCCAGCAGCTTAGAAGCGGACACAGATACGCAGTATTTT
- | TRBJ2-2 | TRBV6-5 | - | CASKAGTSNTGELFF | TGTGCCAGCAAGGCGGGGACCTCGAACACCGGGGAGCTGTTTTTT
TRBD2 | TRBJ2-7 | TRBV7-9 | once | CASSLGLAAGHEQYF | TGTGCCAGCAGCTTAGGACTAGCGGCAGGCCACGAGCAGTACTTC
- | TRBJ2-4 | TRBV6-2/TRBV6-3 | - | CASSYQETGKNIQYF | TGTGCCAGCAGTTACCAAGAGACAGGAAAAAACATTCAGTACTTC
TRBD1 | TRBJ2-7 | TRBV7-7 | - | CASSLGETGLNEQYF | TGTGCCAGCAGCTTAGGTGAGACAGGGTTGAACGAGCAGTACTTC
- | TRBJ2-2 | TRBV12-3/TRBV12-4 | - | CASRRTGELFF | TGTGCCAGCAGGAGAACCGGGGAGCTGTTTTTT
- | TRBJ1-5 | TRBV11-2 | - | CASSDPTGGDSNQPQHF | TGTGCCAGCAGCGACCCGACGGGGGGGGATAGCAATCAGCCCCAGCATTTT
- | TRBJ2-3 | TRBV3-1/TRBV3-2 | - | CASGGWDTQYF | TGTGCCAGCGGCGGGTGGGATACGCAGTATTTT
- | TRBJ2-7 | TRBV11-2 | - | CASSIHRDYEQYF | TGTGCCAGCTCCATCCACCGCGACTACGAGCAGTACTTC
TRBD2 | TRBJ2-5 | TRBV10-3 | few | CAIGGEGPQETQYF | TGTGCCATCGGGGGGGAGGGACCACAAGAGACCCAGTACTTC
- | TRBJ2-3 | TRBV6-5 | - | CASRRSGGADTQYF | TGTGCCAGCAGGAGGAGTGGGGGCGCAGATACGCAGTATTTT
TRBD1 | TRBJ2-1 | TRBV5-1 | - | CASNRGDSSYNEQFF | TGCGCCAGTAACAGGGGGGATAGCTCCTACAATGAGCAGTTCTTC
TRBD1 | TRBJ2-6 | TRBV6-1 | once | CASSGRDRTSGANVLTF | TGTGCCAGCAGTGGGCGGGACAGGACCTCTGGGGCCAACGTCCTGACTTTC
- | TRBJ2-7 | TRBV6-2/TRBV6-3 | - | CASSPFYEQYF | TGTGCCAGCAGTCCCTTCTACGAGCAGTACTTC
- | TRBJ2-3 | TRBV3-1/TRBV3-2 | - | CASSLSGARTDTQYF | TGTGCCAGCAGCCTTAGCGGAGCCCGCACAGATACGCAGTATTTT
TRBD1 | TRBJ1-2 | TRBV19 | once | CASSSRLGTGDRYGYTF | TGTGCCAGTAGTTCGCGCCTCGGGACAGGGGACCGCTATGGCTACACCTTC
- | TRBJ2-1 | TRBV21-1 | - | CASSNRGSEQFF | TGTGCCAGCAGCAACCGAGGGAGTGAGCAGTTCTTC
TRBD1 | TRBJ2-7 | TRBV5-1 | - | CASSLNGQGAEEQYF | TGCGCCAGCAGCTTGAACGGACAGGGGGCAGAGGAGCAGTACTTC
TRBD1 | TRBJ2-2 | TRBV5-1 | few | CASSSRDRGVVGTGELFF | TGCGCCAGCAGCTCCCGGGACAGGGGTGTGGTAGGAACCGGGGAGCTGTTTTTT
- | TRBJ2-1 | TRBV7-2 | - | CASSSGQTYNEQFF | TGTGCCAGCAGCTCTGGACAGACCTACAATGAGCAGTTCTTC
TRBD2 | TRBJ2-1 | TRBV19 | - | CASSMTSGVDEQFF | TGTGCCAGTAGTATGACTAGCGGAGTCGATGAGCAGTTCTTC
TRBD2 | TRBJ2-7 | TRBV7-2 | few | CASSPLAGTSYEQYF | TGTGCCAGCAGCCCCTTAGCGGGAACCTCCTACGAGCAGTACTTC
- | TRBJ2-1 | TRBV9 | - | CASSVGDTNNEQFF | TGTGCCAGCAGCGTCGGGGACACCAACAATGAGCAGTTCTTC
TRBD2 | TRBJ2-1 | TRBV10-2 | - | CASRSGTSGLNEQFF | TGCGCCAGCAGGTCCGGGACTAGCGGCTTAAATGAGCAGTTCTTC
- | TRBJ2-5 | TRBV7-2 | - | CASSLQAGARETQYF | TGTGCCAGCAGCTTACAGGCGGGGGCGAGAGAGACCCAGTACTTC
- | TRBJ2-6 | TRBV12-1 | - | CASSFLPTVVSGANVLTF | TGTGCCAGCAGCTTCCTACCGACTGTAGTCTCTGGGGCCAACGTCCTGACTTTC
TRBD1 | TRBJ1-2 | TRBV2 | medium-sized | CASSPWGQGAYGYTF | TGTGCCAGCAGTCCATGGGGACAGGGGGCCTATGGCTACACCTTC
- | TRBJ1-4 | TRBV6-5 | - | CASRRTGLNNEKLFF | TGTGCCAGCAGAAGAACAGGGCTGAACAATGAAAAACTGTTTTTT